This T cell receptor (beta chain) was captured by sequencing in a study of T cells in Graves' hyperthyroidism and ophthalmopathy. The overall study: Specimen type is peripheral blood, collected at initial diagnosis prior to any treatment.

The CDR3 runs to 13 residues. The V end lost 6 bases, the J end lost 5 bases, and 13 bases lay between the germline ends. Amplification yielded TCR beta CDR3 regions, with RNA transcripts as the source. With the HTBI primer set, the TCR CDR3 went through a first round of RT-PCR. TCRdb independently ran MiXCR on the multiplex PCR reads; one entry per CDR3 protein. The table shows 500,000 to 550,000 distinct CDR3 sequences, with 15% to 20% occurring only once. The clonotype comes from a man in his forties with Graves' ophthalmopathy. Sequenced: blood. The chain couples TRBV12-3 or TRBV12-4 to TRBJ2-5, with a possible D match to TRBD2 (6 bases). CDR3: CASSTLAWETQYF. The CDR3 DNA reads TGTGCCAGCAGCACCCTAGCGTGGGAGACCCAGTACTTC.